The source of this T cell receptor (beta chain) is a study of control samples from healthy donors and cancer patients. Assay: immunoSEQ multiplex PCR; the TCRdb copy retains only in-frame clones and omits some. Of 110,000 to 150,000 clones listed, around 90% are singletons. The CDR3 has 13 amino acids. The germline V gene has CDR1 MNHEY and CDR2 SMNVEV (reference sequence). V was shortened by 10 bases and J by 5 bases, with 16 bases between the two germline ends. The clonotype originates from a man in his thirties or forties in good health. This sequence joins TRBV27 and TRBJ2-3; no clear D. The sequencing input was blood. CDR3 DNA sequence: TGTGCCACCTCGGGCCCCTCGGTAGATACGCAGTATTTT. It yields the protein CATSGPSVDTQYF.